This T cell receptor (beta chain) was sequenced for a study of T cells in Graves' hyperthyroidism and ophthalmopathy. It was RNA transcripts that yielded the amplified TCR beta CDR3 regions. A first-round RT-PCR of the TCR CDR3 used the HTBI primer set. TCRdb analysed the multiplex PCR reads with MiXCR anew, one entry per CDR3 protein. The top ten clones hold under 20% of a sample with around 520,000 distinct CDR3 sequences, over 13% of them seen once. The CDR3 covers 15 residues. Germline V lookup: CDR1 KGHSH, CDR2 LQKENI. Trimming removed 1 base at V and 2 bases at J, with 11 bases between. The sequence was collected from a woman under 30 with Graves' hyperthyroidism. The chain employs TRBV18 and TRBJ1-2; D might be TRBD1 (6 bases). The specimen sequenced was blood. CDR3 protein: CASSPLNDRNYGYTF. The CDR3 nucleotides are TGTGCCAGCTCACCACTCAACGACAGGAACTATGGCTACACCTTC.